The next 10 T cell receptor beta chains were all read from a single sample in a study of blood T cell repertoires in COVID-19. Sequenced by immunoSEQ multiplex PCR; TCRdb stores in-frame clones only, minus some. The sample gives nearly 35,000 clones, about 88% of which show up once; roughly three fifths is in the top ten. Sequencing was performed on peripheral blood. These receptors all stem from a man between 65 and 80 years old with acute or convalescent COVID-19.

V and J are TRBV27 and TRBJ1-5; 7 bases line up with TRBD1. CDR1 is MNHEY, CDR2 SMNVEV, per germline (reference sequence). The junction had 6 bases not matched to a gene; V was cut back by 5 bases and J by 2 bases. This CDR3 has 15 amino acids. The CDR3 region is CASSPATGRNQPQHF. CDR3 DNA: TGTGCCAGCAGTCCCGCGACAGGGCGCAATCAGCCCCAGCATTTT.

V and J are TRBV6-5 and TRBJ1-2, with a weak D call TRBD1 (6 bases). Trimming took off 7 bases at V and 6 bases at J, with 15 bases between the two ends. The germline V gene has CDR1 MNHEY and CDR2 SVGAGI. The CDR3 length is 13 residues. The chain's CDR3 is CASTWGRGDGYTF. The CDR3 DNA reads as TGTGCCAGCACATGGGGGCGAGGGGATGGCTACACCTTC.

This sequence joins TRBV24-1 and TRBJ2-1; 8 nucleotides agree with TRBD1. Trimming cost V 2 bases and J 8 bases; bases outside gene matches: 4. This CDR3 is built from 14 residues. From germline, CDR1 is KGHDR and CDR2 SFDVKD. CDR3 in amino acids: CATSDWTGFDEQFF. The DNA for the CDR3 is TGTGCCACCAGTGATTGGACAGGGTTTGATGAGCAGTTCTTC.

The genes are TRBV11-2 and TRBJ2-7; 8 positions match TRBD2. The CDR3 consists of 17 residues. CDR1 SGHAT and CDR2 FQNNGV come from the germline V gene. Trimming at V came to 3 bases and at J to 2 bases, leaving 12 bases not matched to a gene. The CDR3 sequence is CASSFGSIAGGTYEQYF. The CDR3 DNA sequence: TGTGCCAGCAGCTTTGGGTCGATTGCGGGGGGCACCTACGAGCAGTACTTC.

V usage is TRBV5-1 and J usage is TRBJ1-6; 10 bases are a match to TRBD1. This CDR3 spans 16 amino acids. Germline CDR1 is SGHRS and CDR2 is YFSETQ. With V trimmed by 4 bases and J by 10 bases, 11 bases remained unmatched. CDR3 nucleotides: TGCGCCAGCAGCCTAGGCTGGGACAGGGGCAAGTCACCCCTCCACTTT. Translation gives CASSLGWDRGKSPLHF.

The V call is TRBV5-5, the J call TRBJ2-7; D is perhaps TRBD1 (6 bases). Trimming left V 4 bases short and J 5 bases short, with 10 bases between. Germline V gene lookup returns CDR1 SGHKS and CDR2 YYEKEE (reference sequence). CDR3 size: 12 residues. CDR3 DNA: TGTGCCAGCAGCCCAGGGGAACACGAGCAGTACTTC. It yields the protein CASSPGEHEQYF. Full variable domain (remainder filled in from reference TRBV5-5 and TRBJ2-7): DAGVTQSPTHLIKTRGQQVTLRCSPISGHKSVSWYQQVLGQGPQFIFQYYEKEERGRGNFPDRFSARQFPNYSSELNVNALLLGDSALYLCASSPGEHEQYFGPGTRLTVT.

The chain uses TRBV5-6 and TRBJ2-5, with 7 positions matching TRBD2. Looked up from germline, CDR1 is SGHDT and CDR2 is YYEEEE. Unmatched junction bases numbered 5, after V lost 4 bases and J lost 5 bases. The length of the CDR3 is 13 residues. DNA of the CDR3: TGTGCCAGCAGCGAAGCGGGGAGGGAGACCCAGTACTTC. Translating gives CASSEAGRETQYF.

The CDR3 nucleotides read TGTGCCAGCAGCATAACTCGGAGCACAGATACGCAGTATTTT. Protein: CASSITRSTDTQYF. The gene calls are TRBV6-5 and TRBJ2-3; the D is unclear. From germline, CDR1 is MNHEY and CDR2 SVGAGI. Trimming stripped 6 bases from V and 0 bases from J, with 10 bases between. This CDR3 has 14 residues.

This clone has only a few counts. The rearrangement joins TRBV30 to TRBJ1-1; 12 nucleotides line up with TRBD1. The CDR3 extends over 15 amino acids. Per germline, CDR1 GTSNPN and CDR2 SVGIG (reference sequence). The junction had 4 bases not matched to a gene; V was cut back by 2 bases and J by 3 bases. CDR3 residues: CAWSLRDRGHTEAFF. In DNA form, the CDR3 reads TGTGCCTGGAGTCTCCGGGACAGGGGGCACACTGAAGCTTTCTTT.

The rearrangement uses TRBV29-1 and TRBJ1-5; the match to TRBD1 covers 7 bases. V gave up 4 bases and J gave up 5 bases; unmatched junction bases: 5. The CDR3 covers 13 residues. Germline CDR1 is SQVTM and CDR2 is ANQGSEA. The CDR3 here is CSVARDRDQPQHF. The CDR3 DNA reads as TGCAGCGTTGCCCGGGACAGAGATCAGCCCCAGCATTTT.